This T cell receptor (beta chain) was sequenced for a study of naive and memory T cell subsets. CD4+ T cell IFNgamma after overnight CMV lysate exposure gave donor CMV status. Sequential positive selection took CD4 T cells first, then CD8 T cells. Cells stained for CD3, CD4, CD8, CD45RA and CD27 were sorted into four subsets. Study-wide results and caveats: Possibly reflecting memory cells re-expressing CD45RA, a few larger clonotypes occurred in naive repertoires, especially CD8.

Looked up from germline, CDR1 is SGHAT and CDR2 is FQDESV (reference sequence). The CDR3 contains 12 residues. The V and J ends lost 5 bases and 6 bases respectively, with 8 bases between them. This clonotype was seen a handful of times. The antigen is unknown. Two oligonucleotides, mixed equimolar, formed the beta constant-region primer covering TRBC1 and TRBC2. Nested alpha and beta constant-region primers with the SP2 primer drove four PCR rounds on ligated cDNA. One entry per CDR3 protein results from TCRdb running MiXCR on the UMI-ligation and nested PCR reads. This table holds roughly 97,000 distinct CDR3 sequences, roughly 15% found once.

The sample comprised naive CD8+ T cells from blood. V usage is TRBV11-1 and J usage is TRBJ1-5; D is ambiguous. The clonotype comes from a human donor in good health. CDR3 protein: CASSQSAQPQHF. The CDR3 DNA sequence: TGTGCCAGCAGCCAGTCAGCTCAGCCCCAGCATTTT.